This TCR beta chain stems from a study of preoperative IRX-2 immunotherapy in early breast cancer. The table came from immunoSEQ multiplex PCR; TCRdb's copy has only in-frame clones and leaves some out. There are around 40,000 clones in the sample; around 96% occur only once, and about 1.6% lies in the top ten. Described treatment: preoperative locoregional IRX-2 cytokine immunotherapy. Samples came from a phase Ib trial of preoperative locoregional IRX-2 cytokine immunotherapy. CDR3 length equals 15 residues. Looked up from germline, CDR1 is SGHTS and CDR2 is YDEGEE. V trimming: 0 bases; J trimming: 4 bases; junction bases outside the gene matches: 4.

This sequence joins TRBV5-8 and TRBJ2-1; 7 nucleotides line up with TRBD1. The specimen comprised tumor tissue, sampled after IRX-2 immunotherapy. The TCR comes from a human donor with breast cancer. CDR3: CASSLGTGEYNEQFF. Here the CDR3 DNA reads TGTGCCAGCAGCTTGGGGACAGGCGAATACAATGAGCAGTTCTTC. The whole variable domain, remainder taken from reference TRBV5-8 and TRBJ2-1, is EAGVTQSPTHLIKTRGQQATLRCSPISGHTSVYWYQQALGLGLQFLLWYDEGEERNRGNFPPRFSGRQFPNYSSELNVNALELEDSALYLCASSLGTGEYNEQFFGPGTRLTVL.